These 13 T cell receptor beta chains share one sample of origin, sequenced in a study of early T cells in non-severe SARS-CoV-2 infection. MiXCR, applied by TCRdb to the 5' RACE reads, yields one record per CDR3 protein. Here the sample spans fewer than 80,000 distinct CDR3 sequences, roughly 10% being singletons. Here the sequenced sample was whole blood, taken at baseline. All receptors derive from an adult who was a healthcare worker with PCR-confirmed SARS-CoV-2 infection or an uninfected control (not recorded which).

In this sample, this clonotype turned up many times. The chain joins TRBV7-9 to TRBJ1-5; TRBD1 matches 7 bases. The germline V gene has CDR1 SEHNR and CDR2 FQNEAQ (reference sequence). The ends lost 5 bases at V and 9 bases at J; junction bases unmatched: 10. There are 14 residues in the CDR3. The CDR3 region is CASSATGANWPQHF. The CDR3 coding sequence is TGTGCCAGCAGCGCAACAGGGGCGAATTGGCCCCAGCATTTT.

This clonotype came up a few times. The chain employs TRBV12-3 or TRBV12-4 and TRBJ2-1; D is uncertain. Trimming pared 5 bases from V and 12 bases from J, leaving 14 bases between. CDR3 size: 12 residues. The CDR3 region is CASSRQPSTQFF. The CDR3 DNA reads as TGTGCCAGCAGTCGGCAACCTTCGACGCAGTTCTTC.

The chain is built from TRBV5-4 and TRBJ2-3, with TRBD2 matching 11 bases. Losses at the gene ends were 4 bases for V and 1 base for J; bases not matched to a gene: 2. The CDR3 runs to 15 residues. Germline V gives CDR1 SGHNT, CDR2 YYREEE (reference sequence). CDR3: CASSVTSGGTDTQYF. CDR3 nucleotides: TGTGCCAGCAGCGTGACTAGCGGGGGCACAGATACGCAGTATTTT.

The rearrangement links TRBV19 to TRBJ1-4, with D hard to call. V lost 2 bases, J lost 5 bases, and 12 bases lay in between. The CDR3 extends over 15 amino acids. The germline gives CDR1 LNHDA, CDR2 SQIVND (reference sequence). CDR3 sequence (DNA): TGTGCCAGTAGTATATGGAACAGACCAAATGAAAAACTGTTTTTT. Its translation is CASSIWNRPNEKLFF.

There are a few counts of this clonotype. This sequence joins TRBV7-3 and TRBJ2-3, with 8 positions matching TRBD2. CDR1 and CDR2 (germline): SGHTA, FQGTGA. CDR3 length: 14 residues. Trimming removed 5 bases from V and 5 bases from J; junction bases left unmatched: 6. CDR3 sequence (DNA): TGTGCCAGCAGCCCGTCGGGGGGGAAAGATACGCAGTATTTT. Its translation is CASSPSGGKDTQYF.

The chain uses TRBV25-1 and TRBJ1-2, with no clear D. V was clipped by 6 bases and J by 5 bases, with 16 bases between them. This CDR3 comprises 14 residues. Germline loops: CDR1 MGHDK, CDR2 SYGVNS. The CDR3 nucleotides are TGTGCCAGCAGCCAACCAGACATGAGATATGGCTACACCTTC. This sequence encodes CASSQPDMRYGYTF.

This CDR3 reads CATSRDTGYEQYF. DNA for the CDR3: TGTGCCACCAGCAGAGATACGGGTTACGAGCAGTACTTC. The rearrangement joins TRBV15 to TRBJ2-7; D not certain. The V end was cut by 0 bases, the J end by 4 bases, with 7 bases between. CDR3 size: 13 residues. CDR1 and CDR2 (germline): LNHNV, YYDKDF (reference sequence).

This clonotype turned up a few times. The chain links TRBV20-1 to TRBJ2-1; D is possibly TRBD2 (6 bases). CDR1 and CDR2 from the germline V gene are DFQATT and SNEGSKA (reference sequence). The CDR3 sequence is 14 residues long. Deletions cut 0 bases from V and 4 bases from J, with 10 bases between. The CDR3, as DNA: TGCAGTGCTAGAGAGGTAGCGGATTACAATGAGCAGTTCTTC. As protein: CSAREVADYNEQFF.

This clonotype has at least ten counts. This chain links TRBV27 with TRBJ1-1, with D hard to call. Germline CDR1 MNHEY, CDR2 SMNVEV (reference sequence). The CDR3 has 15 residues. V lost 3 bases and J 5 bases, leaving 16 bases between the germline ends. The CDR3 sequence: CASSLAVNVGTEAFF. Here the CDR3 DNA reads TGTGCCAGCAGTTTGGCAGTAAACGTAGGGACTGAAGCTTTCTTT.

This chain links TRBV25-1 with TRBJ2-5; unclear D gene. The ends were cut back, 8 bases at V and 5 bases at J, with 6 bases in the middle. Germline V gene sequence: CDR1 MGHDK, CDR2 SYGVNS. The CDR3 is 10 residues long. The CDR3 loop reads CASGVETQYF. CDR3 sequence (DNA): TGTGCCAGCGGGGTGGAGACCCAGTACTTC.

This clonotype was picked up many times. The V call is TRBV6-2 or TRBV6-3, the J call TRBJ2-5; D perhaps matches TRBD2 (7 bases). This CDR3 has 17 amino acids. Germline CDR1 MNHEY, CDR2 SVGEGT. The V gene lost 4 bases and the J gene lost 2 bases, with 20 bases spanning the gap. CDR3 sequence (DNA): TGTGCCAGCAGTTCTGTGGGGGGGGGCCCGATACAAGAGACCCAGTACTTC. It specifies CASSSVGGGPIQETQYF.

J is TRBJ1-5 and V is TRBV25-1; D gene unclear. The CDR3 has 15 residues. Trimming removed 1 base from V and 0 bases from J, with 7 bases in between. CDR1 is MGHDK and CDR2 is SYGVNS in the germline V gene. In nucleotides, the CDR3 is TGTGCCAGCAGTGAATCCGTTGGTAGCAATCAGCCCCAGCATTTT. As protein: CASSESVGSNQPQHF.

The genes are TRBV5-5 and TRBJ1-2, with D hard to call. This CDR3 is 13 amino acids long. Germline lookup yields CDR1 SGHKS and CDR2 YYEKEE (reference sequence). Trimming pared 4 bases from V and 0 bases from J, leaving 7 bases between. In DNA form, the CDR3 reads TGTGCCAGCAGCCCGACAACTAACTATGGCTACACCTTC. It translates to CASSPTTNYGYTF.